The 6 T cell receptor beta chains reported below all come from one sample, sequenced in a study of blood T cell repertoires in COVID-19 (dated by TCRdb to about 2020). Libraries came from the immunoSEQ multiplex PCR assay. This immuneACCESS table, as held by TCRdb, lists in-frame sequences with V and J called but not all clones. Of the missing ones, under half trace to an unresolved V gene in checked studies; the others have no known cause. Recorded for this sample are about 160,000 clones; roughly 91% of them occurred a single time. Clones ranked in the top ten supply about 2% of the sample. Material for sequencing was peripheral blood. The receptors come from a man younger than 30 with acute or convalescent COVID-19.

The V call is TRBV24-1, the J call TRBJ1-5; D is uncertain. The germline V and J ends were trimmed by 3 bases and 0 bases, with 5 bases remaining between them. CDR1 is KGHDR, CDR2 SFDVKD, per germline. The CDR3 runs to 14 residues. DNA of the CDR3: TGTGCCACCAGTGATCTGAGTAGCAATCAGCCCCAGCATTTT. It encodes CATSDLSSNQPQHF.

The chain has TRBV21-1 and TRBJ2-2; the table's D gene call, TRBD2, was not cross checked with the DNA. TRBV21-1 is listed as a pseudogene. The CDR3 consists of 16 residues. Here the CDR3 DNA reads TGTGCCAGCGTCCTGCTAGCGGGAGAACACACCGGGGAGCTGTTTTTT. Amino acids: CASVLLAGEHTGELFF.

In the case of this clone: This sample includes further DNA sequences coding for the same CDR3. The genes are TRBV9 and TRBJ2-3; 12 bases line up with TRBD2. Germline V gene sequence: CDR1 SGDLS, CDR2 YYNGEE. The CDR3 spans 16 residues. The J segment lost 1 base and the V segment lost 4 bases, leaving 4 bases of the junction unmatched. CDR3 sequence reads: CASSLRTSGGTDTQYF. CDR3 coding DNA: TGTGCCAGCAGCTTGCGGACTAGCGGGGGCACAGATACGCAGTATTTT.

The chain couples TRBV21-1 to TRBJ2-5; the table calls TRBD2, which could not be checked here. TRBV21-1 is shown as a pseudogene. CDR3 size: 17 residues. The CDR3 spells CASSKSSHGVRWETQYF. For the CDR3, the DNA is TGTGCCAGCAGCAAAAGTTCACACGGGGTGCGGTGGGAGACCCAGTACTTC.

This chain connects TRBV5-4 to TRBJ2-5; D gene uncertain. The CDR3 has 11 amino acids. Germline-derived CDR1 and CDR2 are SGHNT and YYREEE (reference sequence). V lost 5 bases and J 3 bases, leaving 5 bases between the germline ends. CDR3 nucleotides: TGTGCCAGCAGTATAGAAGAGACCCAGTACTTC. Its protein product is CASSIEETQYF.

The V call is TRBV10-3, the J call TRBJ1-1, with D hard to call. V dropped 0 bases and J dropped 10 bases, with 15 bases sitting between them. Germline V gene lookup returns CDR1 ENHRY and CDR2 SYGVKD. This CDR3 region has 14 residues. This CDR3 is CAISESAQFHGAFF. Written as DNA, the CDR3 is TGTGCCATCAGTGAGTCGGCTCAATTCCATGGAGCTTTCTTT.